The text below deals with one T cell receptor beta chain. Its target is unknown. The data derive from a study of beta chain features in type 1 diabetes. The investigators reverse transcribed all of the isolated RNA, so they sequenced expressed TCRB transcripts. Clones were sequenced by immunoSEQ multiplex PCR, and TCRdb holds only the in-frame ones, with some missing. The sample carries some 660,000 clones, roughly 13% recorded once. Germline assignment: CDR1 MDHEN and CDR2 SYDVKM. CDR3 size: 15 residues. Losses at the gene ends were 7 bases for V and 3 bases for J; bases not matched to a gene: 10. Findings of the study overall: There was a moderate but significant shortening of TCRB CDR3s in all four CD4+ subsets of Type 1 diabetes patients.

This TCR was recovered from a man younger than 35 with type 1 diabetes. The chain couples TRBV28 to TRBJ1-1; TRBD1 matches at 8 bases. Input material: naive CD4+ T cells from blood. CDR3 region: CASNKGDRMDTEAFF. The CDR3 coding sequence is TGTGCCAGCAACAAGGGGGACAGGATGGACACTGAAGCTTTCTTT.